The entry that follows covers one T cell receptor beta chain sequence. Its target is not known. The germline gives CDR1 SEHNR, CDR2 FQNEAQ (reference sequence). The CDR3 has 13 amino acids. With 6 bases removed from V and 4 bases from J, the gap between germline ends came to 12 bases. The data derive from a study of Ad26.COV2.S vaccination and SARS-CoV-2 variants. Indicated treatment: some 19 received Ad26.COV2.S at low or high dose, single or two shots; 5 received placebo; per-sample allocation not given. Each sample was drawn 63 days after the first injection (of vaccine or placebo). Wuhan-strain SARS-CoV-2 spike was expressed by the Ad26 vector that made up the vaccine. Study-level findings and limits: TCR breadth and depth estimates may have understated total T cell responses.

Clones were read by immunoSEQ multiplex PCR, and TCRdb kept only the in-frame ones, dropping some. This table has 300,000 to 350,000 clones, approximately 90% appearing once. V and J are TRBV7-9 and TRBJ1-1; unclear D gene. The sample was peripheral blood, taken in a trial of Ad26.COV2.S vaccine versus placebo. This TCR was sampled from a person between 18 and 65 years old who received the Ad26.COV2.S COVID-19 vaccine or a placebo. This CDR3 reads CASRPPRGTEAFF. CDR3 DNA sequence: TGTGCCAGCAGGCCCCCCCGGGGCACTGAAGCTTTCTTT.